This record looks at one T cell receptor beta chain sequence and its context. Its antigen is unknown. The data originate from a study of T cell repertoires in cytomegalovirus infection. For the study at large: Public TCR beta signature analysis indicated the presence of both CMV infection and matching HLA type. Notes on the study in general: The study found HLA-C-restricted CMV-specific TCR beta clonotypes dominating the ex vivo response.

Trimming took 2 bases from V and 1 from J, leaving 9 bases between them. CDR3 length: 14 residues. Germline V gene lookup returns CDR1 SGHRS and CDR2 YFSETQ. TCRdb itself ran the reads through MiXCR, one entry per CDR3 protein. This sample has roughly 230,000 distinct CDR3 sequences, with about a sixth found just once. Sequenced input: CD8+ T cells from PBMCs. This receptor was identified in a human donor in good health (CMV status not recorded). Some clones in this sample may be carry-over from other donors' samples. The chain combines TRBV5-1 with TRBJ2-5, with D unclear. In DNA form, the CDR3 reads TGCGCCAGCAGCTTTCAATGGGGCCAAGAGACCCAGTACTTC. Amino acid sequence: CASSFQWGQETQYF.